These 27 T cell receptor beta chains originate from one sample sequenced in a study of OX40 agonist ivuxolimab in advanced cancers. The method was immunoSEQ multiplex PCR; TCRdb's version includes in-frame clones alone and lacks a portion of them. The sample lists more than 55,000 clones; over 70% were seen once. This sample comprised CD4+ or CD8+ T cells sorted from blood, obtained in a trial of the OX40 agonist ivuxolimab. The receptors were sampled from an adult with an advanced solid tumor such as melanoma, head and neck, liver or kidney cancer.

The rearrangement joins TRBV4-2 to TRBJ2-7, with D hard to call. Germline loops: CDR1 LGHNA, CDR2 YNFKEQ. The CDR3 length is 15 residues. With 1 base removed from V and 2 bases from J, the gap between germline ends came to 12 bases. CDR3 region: CASSQVIGSTYEQYF. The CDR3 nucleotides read TGTGCCAGCAGCCAAGTCATCGGGTCTACCTACGAGCAGTACTTC.

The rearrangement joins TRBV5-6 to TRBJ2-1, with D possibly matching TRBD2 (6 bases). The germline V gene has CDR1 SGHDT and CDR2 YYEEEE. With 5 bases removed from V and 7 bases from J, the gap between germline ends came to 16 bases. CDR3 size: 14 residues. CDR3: CASRAIGAGNEQFF. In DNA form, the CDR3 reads TGTGCCAGCAGAGCCATAGGGGCGGGGAATGAGCAGTTCTTC.

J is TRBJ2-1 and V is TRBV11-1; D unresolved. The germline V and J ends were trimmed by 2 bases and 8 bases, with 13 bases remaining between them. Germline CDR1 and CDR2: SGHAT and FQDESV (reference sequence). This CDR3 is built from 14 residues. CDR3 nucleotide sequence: TGTGCCAGCAGCTTAATCTTGTCCGAGTATGAGCAGTTCTTC. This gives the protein CASSLILSEYEQFF.

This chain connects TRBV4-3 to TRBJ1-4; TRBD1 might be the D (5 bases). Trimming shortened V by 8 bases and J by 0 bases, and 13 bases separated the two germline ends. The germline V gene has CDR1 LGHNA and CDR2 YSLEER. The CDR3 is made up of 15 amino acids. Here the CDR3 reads CASGGDGPTNEKLFF. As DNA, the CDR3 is TGCGCCAGCGGCGGGGACGGACCAACTAATGAAAAACTGTTTTTT.

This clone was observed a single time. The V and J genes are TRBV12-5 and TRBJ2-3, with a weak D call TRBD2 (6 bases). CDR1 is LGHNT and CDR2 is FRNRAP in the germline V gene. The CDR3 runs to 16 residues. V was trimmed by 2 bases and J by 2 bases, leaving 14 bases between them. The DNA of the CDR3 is TGTGCTAGTGGTTTGCCCTCGGGGGTTTTCACAGATACGCAGTATTTT. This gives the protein CASGLPSGVFTDTQYF.

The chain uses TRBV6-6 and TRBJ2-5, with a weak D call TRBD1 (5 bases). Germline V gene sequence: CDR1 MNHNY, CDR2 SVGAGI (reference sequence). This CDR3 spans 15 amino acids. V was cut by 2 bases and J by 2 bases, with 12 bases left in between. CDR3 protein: CASSYQQGSQETQYF. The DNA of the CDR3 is TGTGCCAGCAGTTACCAGCAGGGTTCACAAGAGACCCAGTACTTC.

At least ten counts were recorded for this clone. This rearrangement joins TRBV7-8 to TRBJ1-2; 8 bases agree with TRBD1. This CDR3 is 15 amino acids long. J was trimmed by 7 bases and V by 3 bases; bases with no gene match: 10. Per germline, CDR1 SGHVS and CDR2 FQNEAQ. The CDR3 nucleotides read TGTGCCAGCAGCTTGGTAGGACAGGGCATTAGTGGCTACACCTTC. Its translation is CASSLVGQGISGYTF.

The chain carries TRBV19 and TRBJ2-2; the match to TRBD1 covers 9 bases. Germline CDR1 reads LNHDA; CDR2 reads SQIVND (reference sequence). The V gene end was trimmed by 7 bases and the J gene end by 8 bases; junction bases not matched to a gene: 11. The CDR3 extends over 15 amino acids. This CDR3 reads CASIGLTGGGGELFF. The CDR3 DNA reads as TGTGCCAGTATAGGACTGACAGGGGGTGGAGGGGAGCTGTTTTTT.

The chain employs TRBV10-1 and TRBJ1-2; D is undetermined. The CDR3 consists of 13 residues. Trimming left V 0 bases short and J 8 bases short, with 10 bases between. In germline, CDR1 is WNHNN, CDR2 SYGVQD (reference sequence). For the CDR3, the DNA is TGCGCCAGCAGTGAGTCTTGGGGTCGAGGCTACACCTTC. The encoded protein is CASSESWGRGYTF.

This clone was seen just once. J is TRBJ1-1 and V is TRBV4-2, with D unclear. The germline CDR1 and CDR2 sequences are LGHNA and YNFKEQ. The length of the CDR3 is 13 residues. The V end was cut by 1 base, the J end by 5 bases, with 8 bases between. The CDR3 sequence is CASSQGRLTEAFF. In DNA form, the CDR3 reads TGTGCCAGCAGCCAAGGTCGTCTAACTGAAGCTTTCTTT.

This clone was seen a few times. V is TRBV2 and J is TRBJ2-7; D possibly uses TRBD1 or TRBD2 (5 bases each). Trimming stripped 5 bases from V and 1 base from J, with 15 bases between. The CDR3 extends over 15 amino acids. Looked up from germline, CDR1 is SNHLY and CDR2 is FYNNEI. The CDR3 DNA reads TGTGCCAGCAGTCGCTCCCGGGACGGATCCTACGAGCAGTACTTC. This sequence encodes CASSRSRDGSYEQYF.

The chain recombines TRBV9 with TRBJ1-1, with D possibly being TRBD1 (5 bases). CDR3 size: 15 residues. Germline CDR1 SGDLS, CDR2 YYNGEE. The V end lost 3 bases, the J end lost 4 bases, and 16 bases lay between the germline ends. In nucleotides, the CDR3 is TGTGCCAGCAGCGGCGCAGGGATTCAGGGCACTGAAGCTTTCTTT. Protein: CASSGAGIQGTEAFF.

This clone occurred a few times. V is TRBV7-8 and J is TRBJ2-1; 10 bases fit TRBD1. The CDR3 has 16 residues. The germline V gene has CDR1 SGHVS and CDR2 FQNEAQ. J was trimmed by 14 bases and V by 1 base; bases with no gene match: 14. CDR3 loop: CASSLVTGGLLGNEFF. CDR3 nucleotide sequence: TGTGCCAGCAGCTTAGTGACAGGGGGCCTTTTGGGGAACGAGTTCTTC.

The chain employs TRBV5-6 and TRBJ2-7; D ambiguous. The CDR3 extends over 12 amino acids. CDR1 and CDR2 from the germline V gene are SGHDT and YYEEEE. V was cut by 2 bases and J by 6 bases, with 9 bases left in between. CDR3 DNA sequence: TGTGCCAGCAGCTTCTCAATCGGCGAGCAGTACTTC. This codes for CASSFSIGEQYF.

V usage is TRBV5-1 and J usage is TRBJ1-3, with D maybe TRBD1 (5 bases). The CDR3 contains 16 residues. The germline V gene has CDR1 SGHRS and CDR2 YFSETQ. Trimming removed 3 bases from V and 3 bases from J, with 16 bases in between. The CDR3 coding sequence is TGCGCCAGCAGCTGGGGGTTTGGAGACAGTGGAAACACCATATATTTT. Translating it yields CASSWGFGDSGNTIYF.

The CDR3 sequence: CASSPQLEQLSGYTF. CDR3 DNA: TGCGCCAGCAGCCCACAATTAGAGCAGCTCTCTGGCTACACCTTC. The chain couples TRBV5-1 to TRBJ1-2; D is uncertain. Germline V lookup: CDR1 SGHRS, CDR2 YFSETQ. CDR3 length equals 15 residues. The V and J ends lost 4 bases and 7 bases respectively, with 20 bases between them.

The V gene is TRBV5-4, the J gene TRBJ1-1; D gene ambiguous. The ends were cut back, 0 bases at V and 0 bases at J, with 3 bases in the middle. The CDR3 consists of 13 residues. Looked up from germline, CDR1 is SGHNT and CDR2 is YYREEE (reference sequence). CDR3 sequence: CASSLVLNTEAFF. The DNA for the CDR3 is TGTGCCAGCAGCTTGGTTCTGAACACTGAAGCTTTCTTT.

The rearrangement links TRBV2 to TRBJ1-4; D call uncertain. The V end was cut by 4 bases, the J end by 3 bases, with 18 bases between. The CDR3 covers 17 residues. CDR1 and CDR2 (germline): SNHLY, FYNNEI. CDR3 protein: CASSADQTRTSNEKLFF. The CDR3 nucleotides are TGTGCCAGCAGTGCGGATCAAACCCGGACGTCTAATGAAAAACTGTTTTTT.

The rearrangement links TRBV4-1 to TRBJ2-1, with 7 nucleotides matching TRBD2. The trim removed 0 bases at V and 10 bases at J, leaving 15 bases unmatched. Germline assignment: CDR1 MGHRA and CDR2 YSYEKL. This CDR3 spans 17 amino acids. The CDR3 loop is CASSQDISGSSLKEQFF. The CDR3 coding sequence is TGCGCCAGCAGCCAAGATATTAGCGGGTCATCCCTGAAGGAGCAGTTCTTC.

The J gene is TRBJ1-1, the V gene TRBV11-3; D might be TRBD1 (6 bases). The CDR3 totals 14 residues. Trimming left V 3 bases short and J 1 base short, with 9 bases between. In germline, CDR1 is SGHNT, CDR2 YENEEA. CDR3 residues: CASSFRTANTEAFF. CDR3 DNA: TGTGCCAGCAGCTTCCGGACAGCGAACACTGAAGCTTTCTTT.

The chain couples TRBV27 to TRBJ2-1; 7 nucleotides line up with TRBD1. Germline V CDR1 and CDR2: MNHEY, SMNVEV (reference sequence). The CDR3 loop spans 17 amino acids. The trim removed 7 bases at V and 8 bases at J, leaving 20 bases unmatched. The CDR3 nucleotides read TGTGCCAGCAACAGGGGACGGGAACAGATAATCCTCCATGAGCAGTTCTTC. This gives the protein CASNRGREQIILHEQFF.

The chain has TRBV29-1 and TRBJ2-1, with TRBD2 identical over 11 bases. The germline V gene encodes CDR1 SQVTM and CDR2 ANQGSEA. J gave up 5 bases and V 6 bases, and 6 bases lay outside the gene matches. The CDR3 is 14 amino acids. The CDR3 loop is CSVHTSGGDNEQFF. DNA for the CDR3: TGCAGCGTGCATACTAGCGGGGGAGACAATGAGCAGTTCTTC.

The CDR3 is CASSIGTGKRGYTF. The CDR3 DNA reads TGTGCCAGCAGCATTGGGACAGGGAAACGGGGCTACACCTTC. The chain joins TRBV28 to TRBJ1-2, with 9 bases matching TRBD1. CDR1 and CDR2 (germline): MDHEN, SYDVKM. V trimming: 6 bases; J trimming: 8 bases; junction bases outside the gene matches: 10. The CDR3 totals 14 residues.

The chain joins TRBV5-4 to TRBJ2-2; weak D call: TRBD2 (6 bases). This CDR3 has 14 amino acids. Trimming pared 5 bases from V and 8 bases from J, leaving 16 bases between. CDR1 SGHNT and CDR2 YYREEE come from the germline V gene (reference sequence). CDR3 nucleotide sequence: TGTGCCAGCAGACCCTGGGGGGTAAGGGGGGAGCTGTTTTTT. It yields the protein CASRPWGVRGELFF.

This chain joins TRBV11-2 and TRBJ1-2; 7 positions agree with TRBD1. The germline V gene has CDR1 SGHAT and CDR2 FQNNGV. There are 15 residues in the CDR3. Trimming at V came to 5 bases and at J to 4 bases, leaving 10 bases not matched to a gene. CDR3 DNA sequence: TGTGCCAGCAGCCCTCCGGGACAGATTACCTATGGCTACACCTTC. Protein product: CASSPPGQITYGYTF. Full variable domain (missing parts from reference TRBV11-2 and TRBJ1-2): EAGVAQSPRYKIIEKRQSVAFWCNPISGHATLYWYQQILGQGPKLLIQFQNNGVVDDSQLPKDRFSAERLKGVDSTLKIQPAKLEDSAVYLCASSPPGQITYGYTFGSGTRLTVV.

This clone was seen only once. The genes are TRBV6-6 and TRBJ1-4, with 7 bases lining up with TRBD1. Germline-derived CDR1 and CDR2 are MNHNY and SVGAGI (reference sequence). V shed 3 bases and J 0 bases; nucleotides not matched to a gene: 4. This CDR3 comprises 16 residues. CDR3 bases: TGTGCCAGCAGTTATAGACAGGGTGCAACTAATGAAAAACTGTTTTTT. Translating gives CASSYRQGATNEKLFF.

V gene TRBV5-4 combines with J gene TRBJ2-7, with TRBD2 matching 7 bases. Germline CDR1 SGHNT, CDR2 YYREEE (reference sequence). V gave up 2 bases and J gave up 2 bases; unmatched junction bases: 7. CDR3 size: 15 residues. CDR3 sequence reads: CASSLAPSGTYEQYF. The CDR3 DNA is TGTGCCAGCAGCTTAGCACCTAGCGGAACCTACGAGCAGTACTTC.